This is a list of T cell receptor beta chains from one sample in a study of PD-1 blockade in classical Hodgkin lymphoma. TCRdb's copy holds only in-frame clones and misses some; the assay was immunoSEQ multiplex PCR. The profile shows about 21,000 clones, 80% to 90% of them singletons. What was sequenced was CD8+ T cells from blood. These receptors all stem from a human donor with classical Hodgkin lymphoma. The conserved cysteine and the conserved F or W are not part of the CDR3 here. Expanded clones are given a class, and other clones once, few, many or no size at all.

>TRBJ2-1|once|TRBV28
ASSYRGTHNNEQF
>TRBJ2-7|once|TRBV20-1
SASDPYEQY
>TRBJ2-1|few|TRBV9
ASSPTSYNEQF
>TRBJ2-3|once|TRBV14
ASSGTSGRYTDTQY
>TRBJ2-3|.|TRBV5-6
ASSFGSGGANTQY
>.|.|TRBV7-9
ASSSPVGEQY
>TRBJ2-3|.|TRBV7-9
ASSKPGADTQY
>TRBJ1-3|.|TRBV5-6
ASRSHNRAGNTIY
>TRBJ2-5|.|TRBV7-8
ASSLALGTNNTQY
>TRBJ2-1|.|TRBV7-9
ASSLYTSGVNNEQF
>TRBJ1-5|.|TRBV7-8
ASSLFGEASNQPQH
>TRBJ2-7|once|TRBV7-2
ASSLGAGGPYEQY
>TRBJ1-2|once|TRBV11-2
ASSSPRRLANYGYT
>TRBJ1-3|.|TRBV2
ASSGDISGNTIY
>TRBJ1-2|.|TRBV19
ASSIDLRTVNYGYT
>TRBJ2-7|.|TRBV7-9
ASSPGGLWYEQY
>TRBJ2-7|.|TRBV15
ATSRETARYSYEQY
>TRBJ2-3|.|TRBV19
ASSKYPDTQY
>TRBJ2-2|few|TRBV7-9
ASSLPAGGELF
>TRBJ1-6|.|TRBV12-2
ASRLAQGQGPSPLH
>TRBJ1-6|.|TRBV2
ASSYGTGDNSPLH
>TRBJ1-4|once|TRBV7-9
ASSLAYSTTNEKLF
>TRBJ1-5|few|TRBV25-1
ASSGWSDNQPQH
>TRBJ2-1|.|TRBV11-3
ASSLEAQLAPALGEQF
>TRBJ2-7|.|TRBV27
ASSLSLGTVAYEQY
>TRBJ2-5|.|TRBV9
ASSVEDRGMETQY
>TRBJ2-2|.|TRBV7-6
ASSFNQRQGSNTGELF
>TRBJ1-1|.|TRBV5-6
ASSHQGTEAF
>TRBJ2-6|.|TRBV5-4
ASSPKWPGAEANVLT
>TRBJ1-2|.|TRBV7-3
ASSDYRGYT
>TRBJ1-1|.|TRBV9
ASSSNHGVEDTEAF
>TRBJ2-5|.|TRBV10-2
ASSESIGSQETQY
>TRBJ1-1|few|TRBV4-1
ASSQVVVHTEAF
>TRBJ2-2|.|TRBV28
ASSFLAGGYGELF
>TRBJ1-4|.|TRBV4-3
ASSPRQGDNEKLF
>TRBJ2-1|.|TRBV7-6
ASTSGTGGMGEQF
>TRBJ2-5|.|TRBV5-1
ASSSQYQETQY
>TRBJ1-2|.|TRBV4-1
ASRELGGYT
>TRBJ1-1|.|TRBV4-3
ASSQESDNTEAF
>TRBJ1-2|.|TRBV4-1
ASSQDTGDHGYT
>TRBJ2-6|.|TRBV4-1
ASSQVPVRSSGANVLT
>TRBJ1-6|.|TRBV6-5
ASSRMGQPNSPLH
>TRBJ2-5|once|TRBV7-9
ASSLVASKETQY
>TRBJ2-7|.|TRBV15
ATSFGYEQY
>TRBJ1-1|.|TRBV6-5
ASSYSRSGGTEAF
>TRBJ2-7|.|TRBV5-1
ASSPPSYEQY
>TRBJ2-7|.|TRBV5-4
ATAGESYEQY